A selection of T cell receptor beta chains follows, all from one sample in a study of blood T cells in healthy people across ages. TCRdb reprocessed the 5' RACE reads via MiXCR and lists one record per CDR3 protein. This sample has about 1.4 million distinct CDR3 sequences, with approximately 59% found just once. The sample was blood. The receptors were sampled from a man aged 18 to 30 in good health. Each CDR3 is given with its conserved first and last residue. Fields, in order: V gene, D gene, clone size, CDR3 length, J gene, CDR3 protein, CDR3 DNA. A D gene is named only where the DNA matches it firmly. The listing skips clone size in some rows; elsewhere it reads once, few, many or a size class.

TRBV29-1	TRBD2	.	15	TRBJ2-1	CSVEPSSGGANEQFF	TGCAGCGTTGAACCCTCAAGCGGGGGGGCTAATGAGCAGTTCTTC
TRBV20-1	TRBD2	.	17	TRBJ2-3	CSARDPSAGPRTDTQYF	TGCAGTGCTAGAGATCCGTCAGCGGGACCCCGCACAGATACGCAGTATTTT
TRBV11-2	.	many	13	TRBJ2-7	CASSLGGVYEQYF	TGTGCCAGCAGTTTAGGGGGAGTCTACGAGCAGTACTTC
TRBV6-2/TRBV6-3	.	.	12	TRBJ2-5	CASGTLSSTQYF	TGTGCCAGCGGGACTTTAAGTTCGACCCAGTACTTC
TRBV7-9	.	.	11	TRBJ2-3	CAGSLTDTQYF	TGTGCCGGCAGTTTAACAGATACGCAGTATTTT
TRBV15	.	few	13	TRBJ2-7	CATSRDLGYEQYF	TGTGCCACCAGCAGAGATCTGGGCTACGAGCAGTACTTC
TRBV5-1	.	.	13	TRBJ2-5	CATAPGFEETQYF	TGCGCCACTGCGCCCGGTTTCGAGGAGACCCAGTACTTC
TRBV20-1	.	few	12	TRBJ2-7	CSARREPYEQYF	TGCAGTGCTAGGCGAGAGCCCTACGAGCAGTACTTC
TRBV25-1	.	.	14	TRBJ2-7	CASSETPGQSEQYF	TGTGCCAGCAGTGAAACCCCAGGACAATCCGAGCAGTACTTC
TRBV7-2	.	few	15	TRBJ2-7	CASSSRDGNTYEQYF	TGTGCCAGCAGCTCACGGGACGGAAACACCTACGAGCAGTACTTC
TRBV27	.	once	13	TRBJ2-4	CASGDQGGDIQYF	TGTGCCAGCGGTGACCAAGGGGGGGACATTCAGTACTTC
TRBV7-2	.	.	12	TRBJ2-3	CAGSFGRPPQYF	TGTGCCGGCAGCTTTGGCCGCCCTCCGCAGTATTTT
TRBV13	.	few	16	TRBJ1-6	CASSRGGFSYNSPLHF	TGTGCCAGCAGCCGAGGAGGATTCTCCTATAATTCACCCCTCCACTTT
TRBV7-9	.	.	13	TRBJ2-2	CASSLAIIGELFF	TGTGCCAGCAGCTTAGCGATTATCGGGGAGCTGTTTTTT
TRBV10-3	.	.	12	TRBJ1-2	CAIREGDYGYTF	TGTGCCATCAGGGAGGGGGACTATGGCTACACCTTC
TRBV10-3	.	.	15	TRBJ2-2	CAISGEGKLAGELFF	TGTGCCATCAGTGGAGAAGGGAAGTTGGCCGGGGAGCTGTTTTTT
TRBV5-1	.	once	12	TRBJ1-2	CASSLVAPDYTF	TGCGCCAGCAGCTTGGTAGCACCCGACTACACCTTC
TRBV5-1	.	.	16	TRBJ2-7	CASSLGPASDSYEQYF	TGCGCCAGCAGCTTGGGTCCAGCATCGGACTCCTACGAGCAGTACTTC
TRBV14	TRBD1	.	15	TRBJ1-5	CASSQGQADNQPQHF	TGTGCCAGCAGCCAGGGACAGGCGGACAATCAGCCCCAGCATTTT
TRBV20-1	TRBD2	few	15	TRBJ2-5	CSASTSGRVEETQYF	TGCAGTGCTAGCACTAGCGGGAGAGTGGAGGAGACCCAGTACTTC
TRBV29-1	.	few	13	TRBJ2-1	CSVELPTYNEQFF	TGCAGCGTTGAGTTGCCTACCTACAATGAGCAGTTCTTC
TRBV4-2	TRBD2	.	17	TRBJ2-4	CASSQIPLAGALTIQYF	TGTGCCAGCAGCCAGATACCTCTAGCGGGGGCCCTCACGATTCAGTACTTC
TRBV28	.	.	15	TRBJ2-7	CASRAGVGVSYEQYF	TGTGCCAGCAGAGCCGGTGTGGGGGTCTCCTACGAGCAGTACTTC
TRBV6-1	TRBD2	once	14	TRBJ2-5	CASSPKASGETQYF	TGTGCCAGCAGTCCTAAGGCTAGCGGAGAGACCCAGTACTTC
TRBV29-1	.	.	14	TRBJ2-7	CSANNRAQNYEQYF	TGCAGCGCCAATAACAGGGCACAAAACTACGAGCAGTACTTC
TRBV7-2	.	few	15	TRBJ2-7	CASSLVVGGPDEQYF	TGTGCCAGCAGCTTAGTCGTTGGAGGGCCGGACGAGCAGTACTTC
TRBV20-1	TRBD1	.	13	TRBJ2-5	CSAGGPGQETQYF	TGCAGTGCTGGGGGTCCGGGACAGGAGACCCAGTACTTC
TRBV27	TRBD1	.	16	TRBJ2-7	CASSLGTGTALYEQYF	TGTGCCAGCAGTTTGGGGACCGGGACAGCACTTTACGAGCAGTACTTC
TRBV7-2	.	.	16	TRBJ2-2	CASSLALAVYTGELFF	TGTGCCAGCAGCTTAGCTTTAGCGGTTTACACCGGGGAGCTGTTTTTT
TRBV11-2	.	.	15	TRBJ2-5	CASSSGGEFGETQYF	TGTGCCAGCAGCTCAGGGGGGGAATTTGGAGAGACCCAGTACTTC
TRBV4-1	TRBD2	few	17	TRBJ2-3	CASSPQGLASVTDTQYF	TGCGCCAGCAGCCCACAGGGACTAGCGAGTGTCACAGATACGCAGTATTTT
TRBV4-1	.	.	13	TRBJ2-2	CASSHPNTGELFF	TGCGCCAGCAGCCACCCGAACACCGGGGAGCTGTTTTTT
TRBV4-1	.	.	14	TRBJ2-4	CASSQGRGENIQYF	TGCGCCAGCAGCCAAGGGAGGGGAGAAAACATTCAGTACTTC
TRBV6-6	TRBD2	.	16	TRBJ2-2	CASSTGLAGVLGELFF	TGTGCCAGCAGTACCGGACTAGCGGGGGTGCTGGGGGAGCTGTTTTTT
TRBV4-3	.	.	12	TRBJ2-7	CASPPGTYEQYF	TGCGCCAGCCCGCCAGGGACCTACGAGCAGTACTTC
TRBV7-2	TRBD1	.	15	TRBJ2-1	CASSLMGQLNNEQLF	TGTGCCAGCAGCTTAATGGGACAGCTAAACAATGAGCAGTTATTC
TRBV13	.	.	12	TRBJ1-2	CASSFLSEGYTF	TGTGCCAGCAGCTTCCTTTCTGAGGGCTACACCTTC
TRBV13	.	many	13	TRBJ2-7	CASSNRDSYEQYF	TGTGCCAGCAGTAACAGGGACTCCTACGAGCAGTACTTC
TRBV4-2	TRBD1	.	16	TRBJ2-7	CASSQDRQAGGYEQYF	TGTGCCAGCAGCCAAGATCGTCAGGCAGGGGGTTACGAGCAGTACTTC
TRBV2	.	.	15	TRBJ2-7	CASSDSRRSSYEQYF	TGTGCCAGCAGTGACTCACGCAGATCCTCCTACGAGCAGTACTTC
TRBV10-3	TRBD2	.	16	TRBJ2-3	CAISESAGDSTDTQYF	TGTGCCATCAGTGAATCGGCGGGAGATAGCACAGATACGCAGTATTTT
TRBV2	.	few	14	TRBJ2-1	CAGKSGRGFNEQFF	TGTGCCGGCAAAAGCGGGCGGGGATTCAATGAGCAGTTCTTC
TRBV5-5	TRBD2	.	16	TRBJ2-7	CASSSLGGGSSYEQYF	TGTGCCAGCAGCTCCTTGGGCGGGGGGAGCTCCTACGAGCAGTACTTC
TRBV20-1	.	.	10	TRBJ1-2	CSARSGGYTF	TGCAGTGCTAGGTCGGGGGGCTACACCTTC
TRBV6-6	.	few	14	TRBJ1-2	CASTQEAGFDGYTF	TGTGCCAGCACCCAGGAGGCCGGGTTCGATGGCTACACCTTC
TRBV2	TRBD2	few	17	TRBJ2-1	CASSVGKRETGYNEQFF	TGTGCCAGCAGTGTGGGTAAGCGGGAGACTGGTTACAATGAGCAGTTCTTC
TRBV4-1	.	.	17	TRBJ1-5	CASSQARVRQGNQPQHF	TGCGCCAGCAGCCAAGCGAGAGTCAGGCAGGGAAATCAGCCCCAGCATTTT
TRBV25-1	TRBD2	.	15	TRBJ2-3	CASSEGSGRTDTQYF	TGTGCCAGCAGTGAAGGAAGCGGGAGAACAGATACGCAGTATTTT
TRBV24-1	.	.	14	TRBJ2-3	CATSETLVTDTQYF	TGTGCCACCAGTGAGACACTCGTGACAGATACGCAGTATTTT
TRBV20-1	.	.	14	TRBJ2-5	CSGDGSPRQGTQYF	TGCAGTGGGGACGGGTCGCCGCGTCAAGGGACCCAGTACTTC
TRBV20-1	.	.	15	TRBJ2-7	CSATYGPVTSYEQYF	TGCAGTGCTACCTACGGTCCCGTGACATCCTACGAGCAGTACTTC
TRBV7-2	.	once	15	TRBJ2-5	CASSAYRVNWETQYF	TGTGCCAGCAGCGCATACCGGGTCAATTGGGAGACCCAGTACTTC
TRBV7-2	.	.	15	TRBJ2-3	CASSSQGVSTDTQYF	TGTGCCAGCAGCTCCCAGGGAGTATCCACAGATACGCAGTATTTT